The sequence of this T cell receptor (beta chain) was determined in a study of shared T cell receptors in the human thymus. This CDR3 comprises 15 residues. Germline lookup yields CDR1 SGHAT and CDR2 FQDESV (reference sequence). The V gene end was trimmed by 5 bases and the J gene end by 9 bases; junction bases not matched to a gene: 15. The table came from immunoSEQ multiplex PCR; TCRdb's copy has only in-frame clones and leaves some out. The sample carries over 450,000 clones, around 78% recorded once. The same data also went into a second study, on human thymus T cells.

This receptor was identified in a boy in the first two years of life with a congenital heart defect. Sequencing was done on a sample of thymocytes. The chain couples TRBV11-1 to TRBJ2-7; 8 nucleotides agree with TRBD2. The DNA for the CDR3 is TGTGCCAGCAGCCCAGGTCCAGCGGGGGCTTCTAGGCAGTACTTC. It codes for CASSPGPAGASRQYF. The full variable domain, in which reference TRBV11-1 and TRBJ2-7 provide the parts outside the CDR3, is EAEVAQSPRYKITEKSQAVAFWCDPISGHATLYWYRQILGQGPELLVQFQDESVVDDSQLPKDRFSAERLKGVDSTLKIQPAELGDSAMYLCASSPGPAGASRQYFGPGTRLTVT.